A selection of T cell receptor beta chains follows, all from one sample in a study of blood T cell repertoires in COVID-19. Only in-frame clones appear in the TCRdb table, and some are missing; sequencing was by immunoSEQ multiplex PCR. The sample shows approximately 190,000 clones, 70% to 90% of them seen only once. Sequencing was carried out using PBMCs or T cells enriched from blood (not recorded which). Receptor source: a woman aged 40 to 49 in a cohort exposed to, infected with or recovered from COVID-19 (not recorded which). Each CDR3 is given with its conserved first and last residue. The D gene is left open where the match is weak. For some rows the clone size is stated as once, few or many, or as a class when expanded; others skip it.

J	size	D	V	DNA	CDR3
TRBJ1-5	many	-	TRBV28	TGTGCCAGCAGTTTAGGGCAGGGCCACAATCAGCCCCAGCATTTT	CASSLGQGHNQPQHF
TRBJ1-2	-	-	TRBV10-3	TGTGCCATCAGTCCGGTTGGCTATGGCTACACCTTC	CAISPVGYGYTF
TRBJ2-1	-	-	TRBV5-1	TGCGCCAGCAGCTTGGCCCTGGCGGGAAGAAACAATGAGCAGTTCTTC	CASSLALAGRNNEQFF
TRBJ2-2	-	-	TRBV3-1/TRBV3-2	TGTGCCAGCAGCCACCGTGGGGCGCAAGGCGGGGAGCTGTTTTTT	CASSHRGAQGGELFF
TRBJ2-3	-	-	TRBV7-9	TGTGCCAGCAGCTATCACCAGGGGACAGATACGCAGTATTTT	CASSYHQGTDTQYF
TRBJ1-4	-	-	TRBV29-1	TGCAGCGTTGAGGGCAGAAATGAAAAACTGTTTTTT	CSVEGRNEKLFF
TRBJ2-7	once	-	TRBV11-2	TGTGCCAGCAGCTTTAGGAGGTATGAGCAGTACTTC	CASSFRRYEQYF
TRBJ2-7	-	-	TRBV6-5	TGTGCCAGCAGTTACTCGCTCGAGACAGCAACCTACGAGCAGTACTTC	CASSYSLETATYEQYF
TRBJ2-7	once	-	TRBV6-2/TRBV6-3	TGTGCCAGCAGTTACGCCACACCTTGGGAGCAGTACTTC	CASSYATPWEQYF
TRBJ2-3	-	TRBD1	TRBV5-4	TGTGCCAGCAGCTCCCGGGACAGGGGTAAGGATACGCAGTATTTT	CASSSRDRGKDTQYF
TRBJ2-7	-	-	TRBV7-2	TGTGCCAGCAGCTTAGCCGGCGGGACCCACTACGAGCAGTACTTC	CASSLAGGTHYEQYF
TRBJ1-1	-	-	TRBV12-3/TRBV12-4	TGTGCCAGCAGTTTAGTCCGGTTTGAAGCTTTCTTT	CASSLVRFEAFF
TRBJ1-2	-	-	TRBV6-5	TGTGCCAGCAGTTATGGGCCGGGAACCAACTATGGCTACACCTTC	CASSYGPGTNYGYTF
TRBJ2-1	-	TRBD1	TRBV10-3	TGTGCCATCAGTGCGGGACAGGGGTTGAATGAGCAGTTCTTC	CAISAGQGLNEQFF
TRBJ2-3	-	-	TRBV4-3	TGCGCCAGCAGCCAAGAGTGGGGGAGCGGGGATACGCAGTATTTT	CASSQEWGSGDTQYF
TRBJ2-1	-	-	TRBV11-2	TGTGCCAGCAGCTTAGGGAGGCGGGATGCTTACAATGAGCAGTTCTTC	CASSLGRRDAYNEQFF
TRBJ1-3	-	TRBD1	TRBV2	TGTGCCAGCAGTGAAAGGGACAGGGGAAACACCATATATTTT	CASSERDRGNTIYF
TRBJ2-2	-	TRBD1	TRBV28	TGTGCCAGCAGCAGGGGGTCCGGGGAGCTGTTTTTT	CASSRGSGELFF
TRBJ1-2	-	-	TRBV29-1	TGCAGCGTTTGGGGCGATGGCTACACCTTC	CSVWGDGYTF
TRBJ1-5	-	TRBD1	TRBV27	TGTGCCAGCAGTGAAGGACAGGGAGGCAATCAGCCCCAGCATTTT	CASSEGQGGNQPQHF
TRBJ1-5	-	TRBD1	TRBV4-1	TGCGCCAGCAGCCACATACAGGGGGCGCAAAATAATCAGCCCCAGCATTTT	CASSHIQGAQNNQPQHF
TRBJ1-1	-	-	TRBV4-2	TGTGCCAGCAGCCCTGCCCTTTCAGGGAACACTGAAGCTTTCTTT	CASSPALSGNTEAFF
TRBJ2-6	-	-	TRBV7-8	TGTGCCAGCAGCTCCCCCGGCTCTGGGGCCAACGTCCTGACTTTC	CASSSPGSGANVLTF
TRBJ1-1	once	-	TRBV5-6	TGTGCCAGCAGACCCGGACAGCTGAACACTGAAGCTTTCTTT	CASRPGQLNTEAFF
TRBJ2-7	-	-	TRBV7-9	TGTGCCAGCAGCTCAGGACAGAACGAGCAGTACTTC	CASSSGQNEQYF
TRBJ1-1	-	-	TRBV7-9	TGTGCCAGCAGCTCAGGACAAAAGAACACTGAAGCTTTCTTT	CASSSGQKNTEAFF
TRBJ2-1	once	TRBD2	TRBV29-1	TGCAGCGTTGTTCGGGTGGGGGGGTTTGAGCAGTTCTTC	CSVVRVGGFEQFF
TRBJ2-3	-	-	TRBV4-2	TGTGCCAGCAGCCAAGATATGGGGGGACCAGGTACGCAGTATTTT	CASSQDMGGPGTQYF
TRBJ2-5	-	TRBD2	TRBV5-6	TGTGCCAGCAGCGGACTAGCGGGGAAAGAGACCCAGTACTTC	CASSGLAGKETQYF
TRBJ1-3	once	-	TRBV7-2	TGTGCCAGCAGCCTTATCATGACAGCTGCGACTGGAAACACCATATATTTT	CASSLIMTAATGNTIYF
TRBJ1-1	-	TRBD1	TRBV11-2	TGTGCCAGCAGCCCAGGGACAGGGTGGACTGAAGCTTTCTTT	CASSPGTGWTEAFF
TRBJ2-1	-	TRBD2	TRBV4-1	TGCGCCAGCAGCCAGCGACTAGCGTCACACGATGAGCAGTTCTTC	CASSQRLASHDEQFF
TRBJ2-3	-	TRBD2	TRBV4-2	TGTGCCAGCAGCCAAGATGGGAGCGGGGGGCCGACTAGCACAGATACGCAGTATTTT	CASSQDGSGGPTSTDTQYF
TRBJ2-3	-	TRBD1	TRBV20-1	TGCAGTGCTAGTAGTTTTGGGACAGCAAGCACAGATACGCAGTATTTT	CSASSFGTASTDTQYF
TRBJ2-7	-	TRBD2	TRBV19	TGTGCCAGTAGTATCGCTAGCGGCCTTTACGAGCAGTACTTC	CASSIASGLYEQYF
TRBJ2-7	few	TRBD1	TRBV18	TGTGCCAGCTCACCAGCCGAGGGACAGGGGTTGTACGAGCAGTACTTC	CASSPAEGQGLYEQYF
TRBJ2-5	-	TRBD2	TRBV5-1	TGCGCCAGCAGCCCAGGACTAGCGGAGACACTTCTAGAGACCCAGTACTTC	CASSPGLAETLLETQYF
TRBJ1-1	-	-	TRBV10-3	TGTGCCATCAGTGCCGCAGGGGTGGCTGAAGCTTTCTTT	CAISAAGVAEAFF
TRBJ1-1	few	-	TRBV7-9	TGTGCCAGCACAACAGGGTTGGGAGCTTTCTTT	CASTTGLGAFF
TRBJ2-3	-	-	TRBV19	TGTGCCAGTAGTATATCCCTCAGGGGAACAGATACGCAGTATTTT	CASSISLRGTDTQYF
TRBJ2-7	-	TRBD1	TRBV2	TGTGCCAGCAGTGTCGGGGACAGGGCCTCCTACGAGCAGTACTTC	CASSVGDRASYEQYF
TRBJ1-4	-	-	TRBV5-4	TGTGCCAGCAGCGGCAGGCAGGATGGTCGTGAAAAACTGTTTTTT	CASSGRQDGREKLFF
TRBJ2-7	-	TRBD1	TRBV7-8	TGTGCCAGCAGCTTAGTACAGGGGGGCTACGAGCAGTACTTC	CASSLVQGGYEQYF
TRBJ2-3	once	TRBD1	TRBV2	TGTGCCACCGACCCTTTCGACAGGGAGACAGATACGCAGTATTTT	CATDPFDRETDTQYF
TRBJ1-2	once	-	TRBV21-1	TGTGCCATCCTAAGACAGGGTGGCTACACCTTC	CAILRQGGYTF
TRBJ1-2	-	-	TRBV5-1	TGCGCCAGCAAACCTGACCTCGTCTTGGGGCTGTCCGGCTACACCTTC	CASKPDLVLGLSGYTF
TRBJ1-4	-	-	TRBV27	TGTGCCAGCAGCCTCCGAGACGGGTTTAATGAAAAACTGTTTTTT	CASSLRDGFNEKLFF
TRBJ1-1	-	-	TRBV3-1/TRBV3-2	TGTGCCAGCAGCCAAGACTCCCGGCCTATAGCAGCTTTCTTT	CASSQDSRPIAAFF
TRBJ2-7	-	-	TRBV7-6	TGTGCCAGCAGTCCCCTCTCCCACAGGGTGGACGAGCAGTACTTC	CASSPLSHRVDEQYF
TRBJ2-1	once	-	TRBV21-1	TGTGCCAGCAGCGCCCCGCGGGATGCGGGACTACTCATCCCCAATGAGCAGTTCTTC	CASSAPRDAGLLIPNEQFF
TRBJ2-2	-	TRBD2	TRBV30	TGTGCCTGTCCCGTGTATTTGACTAGCGGGAGGGCCGGGAGGAGGGTCGGCACCGGGGAGCTGTTTTTT	CACPVYLTSGRAGRRVGTGELFF
TRBJ1-1	-	TRBD1	TRBV5-6	TGTGCCAGCAGCCAGGACAGGGGTGAAGCTTTCTTT	CASSQDRGEAFF